This TCR beta chain was sequenced in a study of T cells in Graves' hyperthyroidism and ophthalmopathy. This CDR3 spans 15 amino acids. Per the germline V gene, CDR1 is SGDLS and CDR2 is YYNGEE. A note on this clonotype: At one end, the junction sequence differs from germline, possibly due to a read error.

Graves' hyperthyroidism qualified as stable when ophthalmopathy did not progress within 18 months. Amplified TCR beta CDR3 regions derived from RNA transcripts. The HTBI primer set drove a first-round RT-PCR of the TCR CDR3. TCRdb ran MiXCR on the multiplex PCR reads and lists one entry per CDR3 protein. The table shows fewer than 600,000 distinct CDR3 sequences, with approximately 15% occurring only once. What was sequenced was blood. V gene TRBV9 combines with J gene TRBJ2-5; D not resolved. The clonotype comes from a woman aged 40 to 50 with Graves' hyperthyroidism. CDR3 sequence: CAGSPRASSWETQYF. CDR3 coding DNA: TGTGCCGGCAGCCCTCGGGCGAGCTCGTGGGAGACCCAGTACTTC.